A selection of T cell receptor beta chains follows, all from one sample in a study of Tregs in tolerant kidney transplant recipients. Here immunoSEQ multiplex PCR was the method, and the copy in TCRdb shows in-frame clones only, minus some. The table has some 70,000 clones, about 89% seen once. This specimen was CD4+ T cells from blood, taken before the transplant. The receptor source for this set is a human donor who received a combined kidney and bone marrow transplant. Both conserved end residues are part of each CDR3. D genes are given only for firm matches. Where a row states a size, it is once, few, many or the class of an expanded clone; other rows omit it.

d_gene	abundance	v_gene	j_gene	CDR3nt	CDR3aa
NA	NA	TRBV2	TRBJ1-1	TGTGCCAGCAGCCGCGGCACTGAAGCTTTCTTT	CASSRGTEAFF
NA	NA	TRBV5-4	TRBJ2-3	TGTGCCAGCAGCTTACCGGGGAGCCGCACAGATACGCAGTATTTT	CASSLPGSRTDTQYF
TRBD2	NA	TRBV9	TRBJ2-3	TGTGCCAGCAGCGTAGAGCCCCTGGGACTAGTCAGCACAGATACGCAGTATTTT	CASSVEPLGLVSTDTQYF
TRBD2	NA	TRBV6-5	TRBJ2-3	TGTGCCAGCAGGGAGCGGGAAGCCATCACAGATACGCAGTATTTT	CASREREAITDTQYF
TRBD1	NA	TRBV5-4	TRBJ2-1	TGTGCCAGCACAGTACCGGGGACAGCACCGTTCTTC	CASTVPGTAPFF
TRBD2	NA	TRBV6-1	TRBJ2-1	TGTGCCAGCAGTGTCCGGACTAGCGGGAGTGGCGATGAGCAGTTCTTC	CASSVRTSGSGDEQFF
NA	once	TRBV27	TRBJ2-6	TGTGCCAGCAGCTTAGGGGCCCCATTCCCGGGGACAGGGGCCAACGTCCTGACTTTC	CASSLGAPFPGTGANVLTF
NA	NA	TRBV18	TRBJ2-7	TGTGCCAGCTCACCAGGGGGCAGGGACGAGCAGTACTTC	CASSPGGRDEQYF
TRBD1	NA	TRBV7-8	TRBJ1-5	TGTGCCAGCAGCGTCCTCGGGCAGGGGGCAGGGCAGCCCCAGCATTTT	CASSVLGQGAGQPQHF
TRBD1	NA	TRBV2	TRBJ1-1	TGTGCCAGCACATGGACAGGAGGGGGGACTGAAGCTTTCTTT	CASTWTGGGTEAFF
TRBD1	NA	TRBV28	TRBJ1-1	TGTGCCAGCAGACGACAGGGGGGAGTGAACACTGAAGCTTTCTTT	CASRRQGGVNTEAFF
NA	NA	TRBV5-1	TRBJ2-5	TGCGCCAGCAGCTTGGCGGAGGGACTGCAGGAGACCCAGTACTTC	CASSLAEGLQETQYF
TRBD2	NA	TRBV7-8	TRBJ2-5	TGTGCCAGCAGCTTCGGACTAGCGGGAGTGGGAGAGACCCAGTACTTC	CASSFGLAGVGETQYF
TRBD1	NA	TRBV10-3	TRBJ1-2	TGTGCCATCACCACGACAGGGCCCGAAGGGAATGGCTACACCTTC	CAITTTGPEGNGYTF
NA	NA	TRBV27	TRBJ1-1	TGTGCCAGCCGTTCGGGGGAATGGAACACTGAAGCTTTCTTT	CASRSGEWNTEAFF
TRBD1	NA	TRBV19	TRBJ1-4	TGTGCCAGTAGTGACGGGACAGACCCGAGAAAACTGTTTTTT	CASSDGTDPRKLFF
TRBD1	NA	TRBV5-1	TRBJ1-2	TGCGCCAGCAGCTTGGGGGCAGGGGGCGCGAAAGGCTACACCTTC	CASSLGAGGAKGYTF
TRBD2	once	TRBV5-1	TRBJ2-3	TGCGCCAGCAGCAAAGCCACCGTACTAGCGACAGATACGCAGTATTTT	CASSKATVLATDTQYF
TRBD1	NA	TRBV19	TRBJ1-5	TGTGCCAGTAGTATTATGGTACAGGGGAGAGTCAATCAGCCCCAGCATTTT	CASSIMVQGRVNQPQHF
TRBD1	NA	TRBV28	TRBJ1-2	TGTGCCAGCAGCGATGGACAGGGGGCGTTTTGGGGCTACACCTTC	CASSDGQGAFWGYTF
TRBD2	once	TRBV7-3	TRBJ2-2	TGTGCCAGCAGCCCGGGACTAGCGCCAGCACACACCGGGGAGCTGTTTTTT	CASSPGLAPAHTGELFF
TRBD1	NA	TRBV7-9	TRBJ2-7	TGTGCCAGCAGCTTAGCAGGGACAGTCAGCCCCTACGAGCAGTACTTC	CASSLAGTVSPYEQYF
NA	NA	TRBV18	TRBJ1-1	TGTGCCAGCTCATTGGACAACTCGGGCGCTGAAGCTTTCTTT	CASSLDNSGAEAFF
NA	NA	TRBV5-6	TRBJ1-1	TGTGCCAGCAGCTTGACGTACAGATTGAACACTGAAGCTTTCTTT	CASSLTYRLNTEAFF
TRBD1	NA	TRBV10-1	TRBJ2-7	TGCGCCAGCAGTCCCGGGACAGGGAGCTACGAGCAGTACTTC	CASSPGTGSYEQYF
NA	NA	TRBV9	TRBJ2-4	TGTGCCAGCAGCGCCGGGTCGGCTACAGCCAAAAACATTCAGTACTTC	CASSAGSATAKNIQYF
TRBD2	NA	TRBV7-8	TRBJ2-3	TGTGCCAGCAGCCCTAGGGCTAGCGGTAGCACAGATACGCAGTATTTT	CASSPRASGSTDTQYF
NA	NA	TRBV5-4	TRBJ2-1	TGTGCCAGCAGCTTTAGGGGGTCCTACAATGAGCAGTTCTTC	CASSFRGSYNEQFF
TRBD2	NA	TRBV7-3	TRBJ2-7	TGTGCCAGCAGCTTACTTCCGGCTAGCGGGCCGGGGGAGCAGTACTTC	CASSLLPASGPGEQYF
NA	NA	TRBV5-8	TRBJ2-7	TGTGCCAGCAGCCCGACCAACCTAGGTGGCGAGCAGTACTTC	CASSPTNLGGEQYF
NA	once	TRBV18	TRBJ1-2	TGTGCCAGCTCACCCAAAACGGGACAAAACTATGGCTACACCTTC	CASSPKTGQNYGYTF
TRBD1	once	TRBV10-3	TRBJ2-2	TGTGCCATCGGGACAGGGAACACCGGGGAGCTGTTTTTT	CAIGTGNTGELFF
TRBD1	NA	TRBV2	TRBJ2-7	TGTGCCAGCACCGCCGGGACAGGGTCCTACGAGCAGTACTTC	CASTAGTGSYEQYF
TRBD2	once	TRBV7-3	TRBJ2-1	TGTGCCAGCAGCCTCCTGGGGGGGGGTAGCTCCTACAATGAGCAGTTCTTC	CASSLLGGGSSYNEQFF
NA	NA	TRBV27	TRBJ2-1	TGTGCCAGCAGTTTATTGGGGGGGACACTGAACAATGAGCAGTTCTTC	CASSLLGGTLNNEQFF
NA	once	TRBV30	TRBJ2-7	TGTGCCTTTCATAGAACGAGCTACGAGCAGTACTTC	CAFHRTSYEQYF
TRBD1	NA	TRBV19	TRBJ1-2	TGTGCCAGTAGTCCCTCCGGGACAGGGGGCGACTATGGCTACACCTTC	CASSPSGTGGDYGYTF
TRBD2	NA	TRBV18	TRBJ2-1	TGTGCCAGCTCCCCCCAACTTCCGGGACTATCACTAGCGGGAGAGAATGAGCAGTTCTTC	CASSPQLPGLSLAGENEQFF
NA	NA	TRBV5-6	TRBJ1-4	TGTGCCAGCAGCTTGACAGAAACCAAACTGTTTTTT	CASSLTETKLFF
NA	NA	TRBV9	TRBJ2-1	TGTGCCAGCAGCGGACGCCCGACAGGCAGGAGTGAGCAGTTCTTC	CASSGRPTGRSEQFF